These 25 T cell receptor beta chains originate from one sample sequenced in a study of blood T cell repertoires in COVID-19. Clones were sequenced by immunoSEQ multiplex PCR, and TCRdb holds only the in-frame ones, with some missing. The table lists fewer than 400,000 clones, about 90% of them singletons. The material sequenced was PBMCs or T cells enriched from blood (not recorded which). These receptors all stem from a woman under 40 who had recovered from COVID-19.

The chain carries TRBV15 and TRBJ2-7; TRBD2 is a possible D gene (5 bases). Trimming cost V 0 bases and J 2 bases, with 11 bases left between them. The CDR3 totals 15 residues. Per germline, CDR1 LNHNV and CDR2 YYDKDF (reference sequence). Here the CDR3 reads CATSRDRPLAYEQYF. CDR3 nucleotides: TGTGCCACCAGCAGAGATCGTCCACTAGCCTACGAGCAGTACTTC.

This clone was observed a handful of times. The chain has TRBV7-8 and TRBJ1-5; D not resolved. V gave up 6 bases and J gave up 5 bases, with 11 bases separating them. The germline V gene has CDR1 SGHVS and CDR2 FQNEAQ. This CDR3 has 13 residues. In DNA form, the CDR3 reads TGTGCCAGCAGTCCCACTAACTATCAGCCCCAGCATTTT. As protein: CASSPTNYQPQHF. The entire variable domain, with the rest obtained from reference TRBV7-8 and TRBJ1-5, is as follows: GAGVSQSPRYKVAKRGQDVALRCDPISGHVSLFWYQQALGQGPEFLTYFQNEAQLDKSGLPSDRFFAERPEGSVSTLKIQRTQQEDSAVYLCASSPTNYQPQHFGDGTRLSIL.

This clone was counted a single time. The gene calls are TRBV18 and TRBJ1-6, with D perhaps matching TRBD1 (5 bases). Germline CDR1 and CDR2: KGHSH and LQKENI. The CDR3 covers 12 residues. The V end was cut by 5 bases, the J end by 10 bases, with 9 bases between. CDR3 amino acids: CASSEDMSPLHF. CDR3 nucleotide sequence: TGTGCCAGCTCAGAGGACATGTCACCCCTCCACTTT. The full variable domain, with the rest looked up from reference TRBV18 and TRBJ1-6, is NAGVMQNPRHLVRRRGQEARLRCSPMKGHSHVYWYRQLPEEGLKFMVYLQKENIIDESGMPKERFSAEFPKEGPSILRIQQVVRGDSAAYFCASSEDMSPLHFGNGTRLTVT.

The chain combines TRBV29-1 with TRBJ1-1, with TRBD1 as a possible D gene (5 bases). CDR1 SQVTM and CDR2 ANQGSEA come from the germline V gene. The CDR3 runs to 12 residues. Trimming removed 4 bases at V and 4 bases at J, with 10 bases between. The CDR3 DNA reads TGCAGCGTTGCGACGGGGGGCACTGAAGCTTTCTTT. The encoded protein is CSVATGGTEAFF.

This clone has only one observation. The V call is TRBV28, the J call TRBJ2-5, with D hard to call. The germline V and J ends were trimmed by 4 bases and 0 bases, with 9 bases remaining between them. CDR1 MDHEN and CDR2 SYDVKM come from the germline V gene. The CDR3 spans 14 residues. The CDR3 DNA reads as TGTGCCAGCAGTTCCGCTGGGCACCAAGAGACCCAGTACTTC. This codes for CASSSAGHQETQYF.

The chain joins TRBV24-1 to TRBJ2-3; 7 bases agree with TRBD1. V lost 4 bases, J lost 2 bases, and 5 bases stayed unmatched. Germline V gene sequence: CDR1 KGHDR, CDR2 SFDVKD. The CDR3 sequence is 15 residues long. The CDR3 is CATSETTGATDTQYF. In nucleotides, the CDR3 is TGTGCCACCAGTGAAACTACAGGGGCCACAGATACGCAGTATTTT.

The chain is built from TRBV28 and TRBJ1-2; 9 nucleotides agree with TRBD1. Losses at the gene ends were 6 bases for V and 8 bases for J; bases not matched to a gene: 7. Germline V gives CDR1 MDHEN, CDR2 SYDVKM. The length of the CDR3 is 13 residues. CDR3 in amino acids: CASSMGQGYGYTF. CDR3 in DNA: TGTGCCAGCAGCATGGGACAGGGATACGGCTACACCTTC.

This chain connects TRBV18 to TRBJ2-1; 7 bases align to TRBD2. CDR3 size: 17 residues. V was pared by 2 bases and J by 7 bases, with 14 bases of the junction left unmatched. Germline CDR1 and CDR2: KGHSH and LQKENI. The CDR3 reads CASSPSASGKRWNEQFF. The CDR3 nucleotides are TGTGCCAGCTCACCATCGGCTAGCGGTAAAAGATGGAATGAGCAGTTCTTC. The entire variable domain, with the rest obtained from reference TRBV18 and TRBJ2-1, is as follows: NAGVMQNPRHLVRRRGQEARLRCSPMKGHSHVYWYRQLPEEGLKFMVYLQKENIIDESGMPKERFSAEFPKEGPSILRIQQVVRGDSAAYFCASSPSASGKRWNEQFFGPGTRLTVL.

The V call is TRBV9, the J call TRBJ1-3; 7 nucleotides align to TRBD1. Germline CDR1 SGDLS, CDR2 YYNGEE. The CDR3 totals 18 residues. The J segment lost 2 bases and the V segment lost 0 bases, leaving 11 bases of the junction unmatched. The CDR3 reads CASSVEVGGLRAGNTIYF. DNA of the CDR3: TGTGCCAGCAGCGTAGAAGTAGGGGGCTTGAGGGCTGGAAACACCATATATTTT. Variable domain in full (rest from reference TRBV9 and TRBJ1-3): DSGVTQTPKHLITATGQRVTLRCSPRSGDLSVYWYQQSLDQGLQFLIQYYNGEERAKGNILERFSAQQFPDLHSELNLSSLELGDSALYFCASSVEVGGLRAGNTIYFGEGSWLTVV.

The chain employs TRBV28 and TRBJ2-7; tentative D call: TRBD1 (6 bases). The V gene lost 5 bases and the J gene lost 5 bases, with 28 bases spanning the gap. CDR3 length equals 18 residues. From germline, CDR1 is MDHEN and CDR2 SYDVKM. The CDR3 is CASSQSPNTWGRLDEQYF. The CDR3 DNA reads as TGTGCCAGCAGTCAGAGCCCGAATACCTGGGGGCGTCTGGACGAGCAGTACTTC. Using reference TRBV28 and TRBJ2-7 for the parts outside the CDR3, the full variable domain is DVKVTQSSRYLVKRTGEKVFLECVQDMDHENMFWYRQDPGLGLRLIYFSYDVKMKEKGDIPEGYSVSREKKERFSLILESASTNQTSMYLCASSQSPNTWGRLDEQYFGPGTRLTVT.

The J gene is TRBJ1-4, the V gene TRBV28, with 7 positions matching TRBD1. The germline V gene has CDR1 MDHEN and CDR2 SYDVKM. CDR3 size: 15 residues. V lost 6 bases, J lost 4 bases, and 8 bases stayed unmatched. CDR3 nucleotides: TGTGCCAGCAGGCGCTCGGGACAGTATAATGAAAAACTGTTTTTT. Its translation: CASRRSGQYNEKLFF.

This rearrangement joins TRBV28 to TRBJ2-7; possibly TRBD1 for D (5 bases). The CDR3 runs to 13 residues. The V gene's germline CDR1 is MDHEN and CDR2 SYDVKM. Trimming left V 5 bases short and J 4 bases short, with 12 bases between. The DNA of the CDR3 is TGTGCCAGCAGTGACAGATACCAATACGAGCAGTACTTC. Protein product: CASSDRYQYEQYF.

The chain joins TRBV5-4 to TRBJ1-5, with TRBD1 matching over 11 bases. Losses at the gene ends were 4 bases for V and 2 bases for J; bases not matched to a gene: 11. The CDR3 spans 18 residues. Germline V gene lookup returns CDR1 SGHNT and CDR2 YYREEE (reference sequence). CDR3: CASSLYGQGAMGNQPQHF. As DNA, the CDR3 is TGTGCCAGCAGCCTGTATGGACAGGGGGCGATGGGCAATCAGCCCCAGCATTTT. The full variable domain, its missing parts supplied by reference TRBV5-4 and TRBJ1-5, is ETGVTQSPTHLIKTRGQQVTLRCSSQSGHNTVSWYQQALGQGPQFIFQYYREEENGRGNFPPRFSGLQFPNYSSELNVNALELDDSALYLCASSLYGQGAMGNQPQHFGDGTRLSIL.

The genes are TRBV4-2 and TRBJ1-6; no clear D gene. V was shortened by 1 base and J by 8 bases, with 12 bases between the two germline ends. The CDR3 runs 15 residues. Germline V gives CDR1 LGHNA, CDR2 YNFKEQ. The CDR3 here is CASSQVTGRDSPLHF. The CDR3 DNA is TGTGCCAGCAGCCAAGTGACCGGGAGGGATTCACCCCTCCACTTT.

The rearrangement links TRBV6-5 to TRBJ1-2; 9 positions agree with TRBD1. Trimming cost V 0 bases and J 7 bases; bases outside gene matches: 6. Germline assignment: CDR1 MNHEY and CDR2 SVGAGI. The length of the CDR3 is 15 residues. DNA for the CDR3: TGTGCCAGCAGTTACTCGGCCGGGACAGGGAGTGGCTACACCTTC. It is translated as CASSYSAGTGSGYTF.

Points on this clone: The identical CDR3 is also encoded by other nucleotide sequences in the sample. The chain employs TRBV7-9 and TRBJ1-5; unclear D gene. Trimming stripped 5 bases from V and 2 bases from J, with 13 bases between. This CDR3 region has 15 residues. Germline values: CDR1 SEHNR, CDR2 FQNEAQ (reference sequence). The CDR3 DNA reads as TGTGCCAGCAGCGGAACCGGGGTTGGCAATCAGCCCCAGCATTTT. Translated, it gives CASSGTGVGNQPQHF.

The rearrangement uses TRBV11-2 and TRBJ2-7, with 9 bases that match TRBD2. Trimming at V came to 5 bases and at J to 3 bases, leaving 8 bases not matched to a gene. The germline gives CDR1 SGHAT, CDR2 FQNNGV. The CDR3 sequence is 15 residues long. CDR3 residues: CASSGESGRHYEQYF. The CDR3 DNA sequence: TGTGCCAGCAGCGGAGAGAGCGGGAGGCACTACGAGCAGTACTTC.

The V gene is TRBV12-3 or TRBV12-4, the J gene TRBJ2-1, with D possibly being TRBD2 (5 bases). The CDR3 is made up of 13 amino acids. V lost 0 bases to trimming and J lost 7 bases, with 7 bases between them. The CDR3 sequence: CASSLARVNEQFF. Here the CDR3 DNA reads TGTGCCAGCAGTTTAGCGCGGGTTAATGAGCAGTTCTTC.

V is TRBV5-1 and J is TRBJ1-1; 9 bases map to TRBD1. V gave up 4 bases and J gave up 1 base; unmatched junction bases: 11. Looked up from germline, CDR1 is SGHRS and CDR2 is YFSETQ. The CDR3 length is 17 residues. The CDR3 spells CASSPLLQGARNTEAFF. As DNA, the CDR3 is TGCGCCAGCAGCCCTCTGCTACAGGGGGCACGGAACACTGAAGCTTTCTTT.

This clone was counted a few times. The CDR3 spells CASSLYQEDEETQYF. The CDR3 DNA reads as TGCGCCAGCAGTCTTTACCAGGAGGATGAAGAGACCCAGTACTTC. The chain uses TRBV23-1 and TRBJ2-5; TRBD2 might be the D (5 bases). TRBV23-1 falls under the ORF class, with uncertain function. The V and J ends lost 4 bases and 3 bases respectively, with 15 bases between them. The CDR3 has 15 residues.

The V and J genes are TRBV27 and TRBJ1-1; TRBD1 matches 10 bases. The CDR3 loop spans 15 amino acids. Looked up from germline, CDR1 is MNHEY and CDR2 is SMNVEV (reference sequence). The V gene end was trimmed by 6 bases and the J gene end by 6 bases; junction bases not matched to a gene: 10. In DNA, the CDR3 is TGTGCCAGCAGGGAACACGGGACAGGGGTTGCTGAAGCTTTCTTT. It encodes CASREHGTGVAEAFF.

The chain combines TRBV7-3 with TRBJ2-1; 11 bases match TRBD1. CDR1 SGHTA and CDR2 FQGTGA come from the germline V gene. The ends lost 0 bases at V and 5 bases at J; junction bases unmatched: 3. This CDR3 contains 16 residues. CDR3 loop: CASSLTGQGGHNEQFF. As DNA, the CDR3 is TGTGCCAGCAGCTTAACGGGACAGGGGGGCCACAATGAGCAGTTCTTC.

The count of this clone is one. For the CDR3, the DNA is TGCGCCAGCAGCCCCTGGACAGGGGGCGAGGAGACCCAGTACTTC. Protein product: CASSPWTGGEETQYF. The chain employs TRBV5-1 and TRBJ2-5; 11 nucleotides line up with TRBD1. Germline values: CDR1 SGHRS, CDR2 YFSETQ. The CDR3 is 15 residues long. The trim removed 4 bases at V and 5 bases at J, leaving 7 bases unmatched.

Remarks on this clone: One end of the junction does not line up with germline, which may come from a read error. The chain recombines TRBV7-2 with TRBJ2-4, with 7 bases matching TRBD2. This CDR3 is built from 10 residues. The V gene's germline CDR1 is SGHTA and CDR2 FQGNSA. CDR3: CASSPYSGDF. The CDR3 nucleotides are TGTGCCAGCAGCCCGTACAGCGGGGACTTC.

The V and J genes are TRBV5-1 and TRBJ1-1; D not resolved. The length of the CDR3 is 16 residues. V was trimmed by 0 bases and J by 0 bases, leaving 12 bases between them. CDR1 is SGHRS, CDR2 YFSETQ, per germline. The CDR3 reads CASSLVGFGMNTEAFF. The CDR3 region has the DNA TGCGCCAGCAGCTTGGTGGGTTTCGGGATGAACACTGAAGCTTTCTTT. Supplemented by reference TRBV5-1 and TRBJ1-1, the full variable domain reads KAGVTQTPRYLIKTRGQQVTLSCSPISGHRSVSWYQQTPGQGLQFLFEYFSETQRNKGNFPGRFSGRQFSNSRSEMNVSTLELGDSALYLCASSLVGFGMNTEAFFGQGTRLTVV.